These 10 T cell receptor beta chains were all obtained from the same sample, sequenced in a study of shared clonotypes between healthy human individuals. Here immunoSEQ multiplex PCR was the method, and the copy in TCRdb shows in-frame clones only, minus some. The sample lists about 960,000 clones, roughly 72% seen once, with around 1.5% in the top ten. Sequenced input: memory CD4+ T cells sorted from blood. As to subset: CD45RA-negative fraction. The origin of the receptors is a man in his late teens or twenties in good health.

In its sample, this clone was seen once. The rearrangement joins TRBV4-1 to TRBJ2-1, with D uncertain. The ends were cut back, 1 base at V and 5 bases at J, with 18 bases in the middle. This CDR3 spans 17 amino acids. Germline CDR1 is MGHRA and CDR2 is YSYEKL. The CDR3 protein is CASSQVDLGWSHNEQFF. The DNA for the CDR3 is TGCGCCAGCAGCCAAGTTGATTTGGGGTGGTCACACAATGAGCAGTTCTTC.

This clone was seen a handful of times. CDR3 coding DNA: TGCGCCAGCAGCTCGCAGGGAAACTCTGGGGCCAACGTCCTGACTTTC. Translating it yields CASSSQGNSGANVLTF. J is TRBJ2-6 and V is TRBV5-1, with TRBD1 as a possible D gene (5 bases). Germline V lookup: CDR1 SGHRS, CDR2 YFSETQ. CDR3 length: 16 amino acids. V lost 3 bases, J lost 0 bases, and 10 bases lay in between.

V gene TRBV21-1 combines with J gene TRBJ1-2. TRBV21-1 is annotated as a pseudogene. The CDR3 sequence is 13 residues long. The CDR3 loop reads CASSVPQGGGYTF. The CDR3 DNA follows: TGTGCCAGCAGCGTACCACAGGGAGGAGGCTACACCTTC.

V usage is TRBV7-2 and J usage is TRBJ2-5, with 14 bases identical to TRBD2. With 5 bases clipped from V and 3 bases from J, the junction kept 8 bases outside the gene matches. The CDR3 extends over 17 amino acids. Looked up from germline, CDR1 is SGHTA and CDR2 is FQGNSA. The CDR3 loop reads CASSLRLAGGQKETQYF. In DNA form, the CDR3 reads TGTGCCAGCAGCCTCCGACTAGCGGGAGGGCAGAAAGAGACCCAGTACTTC.

This rearrangement joins TRBV27 to TRBJ1-2, with D possibly TRBD1 on 5 matching bases. Germline loops: CDR1 MNHEY, CDR2 SMNVEV (reference sequence). Trimming left V 7 bases short and J 5 bases short, with 17 bases between. CDR3 length: 14 residues. The DNA of the CDR3 is TGTGCCAGCAATCAGGGTCCTCCTTCTTATGGCTACACCTTC. It translates to CASNQGPPSYGYTF.

About this clone: Other DNA sequences in the same sample also yield this CDR3. The V gene is TRBV7-2, the J gene TRBJ2-3; D gene unclear. V was trimmed by 1 base and J by 1 base, leaving 6 bases between them. CDR3 length equals 14 residues. Germline CDR1 and CDR2: SGHTA and FQGNSA. The CDR3, as DNA: TGTGCCAGCAGCTTAGATGGGGGCACAGATACGCAGTATTTT. This encodes CASSLDGGTDTQYF.

The chain combines TRBV2 with TRBJ2-2; 10 nucleotides align to TRBD2. V dropped 6 bases and J dropped 7; count of bases not matched to a gene: 5. The CDR3 sequence is 14 residues long. Germline assignment: CDR1 SNHLY and CDR2 FYNNEI. The CDR3 spells CASRASGSVGELFF. CDR3 coding DNA: TGTGCCAGCAGGGCTAGCGGGAGTGTCGGGGAGCTGTTTTTT.

DNA for the CDR3: TGTGCCTGGAATCTGAGAGGCAGGGGCGGCGAGCAGTACTTC. Its protein is CAWNLRGRGGEQYF. V usage is TRBV30 and J usage is TRBJ2-7; TRBD1 is a possible D gene (6 bases). Looked up from germline, CDR1 is GTSNPN and CDR2 is SVGIG (reference sequence). Trimming pared 4 bases from V and 6 bases from J, leaving 19 bases between. The CDR3 extends over 14 amino acids.

The chain joins TRBV6-6 to TRBJ2-7; D is undetermined. The CDR3 is made up of 11 amino acids. Germline V gives CDR1 MNHNY, CDR2 SVGAGI (reference sequence). Trimming pared 2 bases from V and 5 bases from J, leaving 4 bases between. The CDR3 nucleotides are TGTGCCAGCAGTTACAGGGACGAGCAGTACTTC. It encodes CASSYRDEQYF.

The rearrangement links TRBV7-2 to TRBJ2-7; 9 bases map to TRBD1. Trimming at V came to 5 bases and at J to 3 bases, leaving 8 bases not matched to a gene. Germline loops: CDR1 SGHTA, CDR2 FQGNSA. The CDR3 is 15 residues long. For the CDR3, the DNA is TGTGCCAGCAGCATTAGGACAGGGGAAAGCTACGAGCAGTACTTC. As protein: CASSIRTGESYEQYF. The variable domain in full, completed from reference TRBV7-2 and TRBJ2-7, reads GAGVSQSPSNKVTEKGKDVELRCDPISGHTALYWYRQSLGQGLEFLIYFQGNSAPDKSGLPSDRFSAERTGGSVSTLTIQRTQQEDSAVYLCASSIRTGESYEQYFGPGTRLTVT.